The TCR beta chain under discussion was sequenced for a study of T cell clonality in common variable immunodeficiency. Caucasian heritage predominated among both patients and controls. In its sample, this clone was seen many times. Read coverage stops 3 residues before the CDR3 terminus; the germline J gene supplies the remainder. V was trimmed by 2 bases and J by 3 bases, leaving 8 bases between them. In germline, CDR1 is MDHEN, CDR2 SYDVKM. The CDR3 spans 13 residues. The table came from immunoSEQ multiplex PCR; TCRdb's copy has only in-frame clones and leaves some out. The repertoire consists of about 52,000 clones, none detected only once.

The V and J genes are TRBV28 and TRBJ2-7; D is undetermined. Sequencing used peripheral blood mononuclear cells. The origin of this receptor is a person between 18 and 70 years old in good health. The part of the CDR3 DNA that was read is TGTGCCAGCAGTTTAGGCAGAAGCTACGAG. It codes for CASSLGRSYE. From start to end, the CDR3 is CASSLGRSYEQYF.